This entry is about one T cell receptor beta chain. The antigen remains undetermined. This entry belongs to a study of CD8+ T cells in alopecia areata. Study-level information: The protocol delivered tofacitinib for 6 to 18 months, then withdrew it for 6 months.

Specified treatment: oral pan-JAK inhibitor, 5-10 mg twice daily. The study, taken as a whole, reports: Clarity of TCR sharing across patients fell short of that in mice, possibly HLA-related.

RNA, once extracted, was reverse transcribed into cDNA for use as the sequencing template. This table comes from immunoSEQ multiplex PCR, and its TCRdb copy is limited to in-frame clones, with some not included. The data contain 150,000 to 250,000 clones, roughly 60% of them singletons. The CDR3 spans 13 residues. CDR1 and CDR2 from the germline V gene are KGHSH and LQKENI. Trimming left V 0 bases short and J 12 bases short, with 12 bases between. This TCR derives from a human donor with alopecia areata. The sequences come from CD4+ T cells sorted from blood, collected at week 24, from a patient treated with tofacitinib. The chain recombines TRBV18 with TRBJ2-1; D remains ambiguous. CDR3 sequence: CASSPPEPKGQFF. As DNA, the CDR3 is TGTGCCAGCTCACCACCGGAACCGAAGGGGCAGTTCTTC.